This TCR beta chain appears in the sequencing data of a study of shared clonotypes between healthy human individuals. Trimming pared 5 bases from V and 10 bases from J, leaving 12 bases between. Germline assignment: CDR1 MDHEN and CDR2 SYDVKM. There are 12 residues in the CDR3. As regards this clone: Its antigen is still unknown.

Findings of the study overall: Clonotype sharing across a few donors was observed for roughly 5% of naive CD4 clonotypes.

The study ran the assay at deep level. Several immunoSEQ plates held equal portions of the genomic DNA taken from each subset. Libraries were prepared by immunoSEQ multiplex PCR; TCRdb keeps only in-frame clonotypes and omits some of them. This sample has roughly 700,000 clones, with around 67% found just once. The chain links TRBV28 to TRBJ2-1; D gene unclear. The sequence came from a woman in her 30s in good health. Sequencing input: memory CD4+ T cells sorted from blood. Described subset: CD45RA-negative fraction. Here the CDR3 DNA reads TGTGCCAGCAGTACCCGGCCGGAAGAGCAGTTCTTC. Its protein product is CASSTRPEEQFF. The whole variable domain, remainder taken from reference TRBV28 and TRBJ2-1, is DVKVTQSSRYLVKRTGEKVFLECVQDMDHENMFWYRQDPGLGLRLIYFSYDVKMKEKGDIPEGYSVSREKKERFSLILESASTNQTSMYLCASSTRPEEQFFGPGTRLTVL.